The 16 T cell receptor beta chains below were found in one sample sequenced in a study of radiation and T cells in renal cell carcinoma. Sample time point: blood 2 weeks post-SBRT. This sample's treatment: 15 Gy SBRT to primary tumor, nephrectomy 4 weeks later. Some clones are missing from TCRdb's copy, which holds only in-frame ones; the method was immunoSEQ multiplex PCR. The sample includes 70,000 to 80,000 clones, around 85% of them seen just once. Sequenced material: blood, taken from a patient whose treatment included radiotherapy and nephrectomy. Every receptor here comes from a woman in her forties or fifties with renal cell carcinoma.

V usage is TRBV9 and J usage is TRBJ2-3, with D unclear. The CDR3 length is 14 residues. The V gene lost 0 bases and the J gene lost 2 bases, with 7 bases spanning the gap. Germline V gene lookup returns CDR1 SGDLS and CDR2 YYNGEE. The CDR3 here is CASSVVVNTDTQYF. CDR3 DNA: TGTGCCAGCAGCGTAGTGGTAAACACAGATACGCAGTATTTT.

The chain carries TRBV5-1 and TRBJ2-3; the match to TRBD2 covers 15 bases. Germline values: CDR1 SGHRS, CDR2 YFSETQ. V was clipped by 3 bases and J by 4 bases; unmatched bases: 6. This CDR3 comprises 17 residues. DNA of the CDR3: TGCGCCAGCAGCTCCGGACTAGCGGGGGGGCAGGCAGATACGCAGTATTTT. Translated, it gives CASSSGLAGGQADTQYF.

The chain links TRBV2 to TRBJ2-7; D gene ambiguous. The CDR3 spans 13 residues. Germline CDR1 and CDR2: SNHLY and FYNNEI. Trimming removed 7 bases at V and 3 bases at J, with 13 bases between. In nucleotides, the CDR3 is TGTGCCAGCATGCCCGACCTGGGCTACGAGCAGTACTTC. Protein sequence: CASMPDLGYEQYF.

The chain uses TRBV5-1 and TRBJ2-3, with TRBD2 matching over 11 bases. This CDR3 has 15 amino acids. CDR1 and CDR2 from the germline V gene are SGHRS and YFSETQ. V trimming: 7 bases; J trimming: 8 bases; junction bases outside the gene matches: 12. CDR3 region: CASYNQGLAGGTQYF. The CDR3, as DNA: TGCGCCAGCTACAATCAGGGGCTAGCGGGGGGTACGCAGTATTTT.

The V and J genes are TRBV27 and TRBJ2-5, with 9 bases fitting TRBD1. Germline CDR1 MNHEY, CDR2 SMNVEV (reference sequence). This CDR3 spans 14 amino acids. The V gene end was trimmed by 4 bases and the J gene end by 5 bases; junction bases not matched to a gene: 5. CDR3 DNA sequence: TGTGCCAGCAGTTCGACAGGGGGGCGGGAGACCCAGTACTTC. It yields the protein CASSSTGGRETQYF.

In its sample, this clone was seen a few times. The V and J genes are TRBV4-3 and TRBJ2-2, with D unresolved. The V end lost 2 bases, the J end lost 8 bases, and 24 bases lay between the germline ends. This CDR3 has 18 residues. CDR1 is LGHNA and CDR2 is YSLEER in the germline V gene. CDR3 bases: TGCGCCAGCAGCCAACGACGGTACGATCAACCCCCCCCTGGGGAGCTGTTTTTT. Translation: CASSQRRYDQPPPGELFF.

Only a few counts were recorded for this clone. CDR3 amino acids: CASSQGSFYGTGDNEQFF. CDR3 nucleotide sequence: TGCGCCAGCAGCCAAGGGTCATTTTATGGGACAGGGGACAATGAGCAGTTCTTC. V gene TRBV4-1 combines with J gene TRBJ2-1; 10 positions agree with TRBD1. The germline gives CDR1 MGHRA, CDR2 YSYEKL. Unmatched junction bases numbered 11, after V lost 1 base and J lost 5 bases. CDR3 length: 18 amino acids.

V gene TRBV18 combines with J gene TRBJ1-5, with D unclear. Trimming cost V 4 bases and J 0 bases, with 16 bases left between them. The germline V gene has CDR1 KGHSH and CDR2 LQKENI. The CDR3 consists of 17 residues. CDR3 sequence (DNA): TGTGCCAGCTCACACAGTCAAATGCTCAATAGCAATCAGCCCCAGCATTTT. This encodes CASSHSQMLNSNQPQHF. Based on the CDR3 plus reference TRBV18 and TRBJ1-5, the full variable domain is NAGVMQNPRHLVRRRGQEARLRCSPMKGHSHVYWYRQLPEEGLKFMVYLQKENIIDESGMPKERFSAEFPKEGPSILRIQQVVRGDSAAYFCASSHSQMLNSNQPQHFGDGTRLSIL.

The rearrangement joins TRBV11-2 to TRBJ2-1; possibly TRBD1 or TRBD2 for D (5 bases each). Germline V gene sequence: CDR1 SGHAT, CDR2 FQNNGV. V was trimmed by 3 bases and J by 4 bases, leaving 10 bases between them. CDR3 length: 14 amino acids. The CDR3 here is CASSFRGAYNEQFF. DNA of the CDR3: TGTGCCAGCAGCTTCCGAGGGGCATACAATGAGCAGTTCTTC.

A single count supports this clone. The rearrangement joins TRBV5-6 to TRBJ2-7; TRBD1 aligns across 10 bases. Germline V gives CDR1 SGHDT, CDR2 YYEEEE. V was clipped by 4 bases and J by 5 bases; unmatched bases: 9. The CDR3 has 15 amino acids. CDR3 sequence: CASSPPGTGAHEQYF. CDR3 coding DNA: TGTGCCAGCAGCCCCCCCGGGACAGGGGCCCACGAGCAGTACTTC.

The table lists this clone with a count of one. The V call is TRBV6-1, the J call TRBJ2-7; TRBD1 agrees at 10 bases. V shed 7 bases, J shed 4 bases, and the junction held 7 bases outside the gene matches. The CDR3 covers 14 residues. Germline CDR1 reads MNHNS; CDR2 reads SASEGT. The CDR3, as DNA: TGTGCCAGCATTTCCGGGACAGGGGCTTACGAGCAGTACTTC. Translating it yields CASISGTGAYEQYF.

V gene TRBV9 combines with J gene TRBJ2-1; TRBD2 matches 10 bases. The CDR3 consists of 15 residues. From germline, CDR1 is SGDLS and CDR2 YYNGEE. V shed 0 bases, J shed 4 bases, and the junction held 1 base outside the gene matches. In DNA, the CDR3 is TGTGCCAGCAGCGTAGAACTAGCGGGGTACAATGAGCAGTTCTTC. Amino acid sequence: CASSVELAGYNEQFF.

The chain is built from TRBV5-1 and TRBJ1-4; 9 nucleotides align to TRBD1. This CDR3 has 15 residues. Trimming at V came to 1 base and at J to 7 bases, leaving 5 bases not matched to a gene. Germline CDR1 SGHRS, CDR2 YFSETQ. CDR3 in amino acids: CASSLLADRGEKLFF. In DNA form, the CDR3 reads TGCGCCAGCAGCTTGTTGGCGGACAGGGGTGAAAAACTGTTTTTT.

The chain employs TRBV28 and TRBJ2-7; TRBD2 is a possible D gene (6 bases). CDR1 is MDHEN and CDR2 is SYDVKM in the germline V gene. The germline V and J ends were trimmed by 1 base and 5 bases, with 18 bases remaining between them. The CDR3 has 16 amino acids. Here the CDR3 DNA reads TGTGCCAGCAGTTTATACAGGTTAGGGTGGAGGGACGAGCAGTACTTC. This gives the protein CASSLYRLGWRDEQYF.

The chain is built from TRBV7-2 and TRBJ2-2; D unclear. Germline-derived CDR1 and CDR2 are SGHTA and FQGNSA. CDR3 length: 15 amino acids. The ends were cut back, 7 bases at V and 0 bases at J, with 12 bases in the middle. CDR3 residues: CASTPPGPNTGELFF. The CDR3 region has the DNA TGTGCCAGCACCCCCCCCGGGCCGAACACCGGGGAGCTGTTTTTT.

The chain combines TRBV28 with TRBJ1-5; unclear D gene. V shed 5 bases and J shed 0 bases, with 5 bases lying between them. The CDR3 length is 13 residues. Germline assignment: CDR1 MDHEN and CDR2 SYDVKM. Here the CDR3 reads CASSAYSNQPQHF. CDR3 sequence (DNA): TGTGCCAGCAGTGCTTATAGCAATCAGCCCCAGCATTTT.